A selection of T cell receptor beta chains follows, all from one sample in a study of blood T cell repertoires in COVID-19. TCRdb keeps only in-frame clones here, not all; method: immunoSEQ multiplex PCR. This table holds roughly 670,000 clones, over 80% found once. Sample: peripheral blood. The source is a woman aged 18-35 years with acute or convalescent COVID-19. Each CDR3 is given with its conserved first and last residue. A D gene is named only where the DNA matches it firmly. Size values are once, few and many counts, or a class for expanded clones, and some rows have none.

J | D | size | V | CDR3 | DNA
TRBJ2-7 | TRBD1 | NA | TRBV4-3 | CASSQEAGGGEQYF | TGCGCCAGCAGCCAAGAGGCAGGGGGTGGAGAGCAGTACTTC
TRBJ1-5 | TRBD1 | NA | TRBV3-1/TRBV3-2 | CASSQDIPGGLASQPQHF | TGTGCCAGCAGCCAAGATATCCCAGGGGGCTTAGCGAGCCAGCCCCAGCATTTT
TRBJ1-5 | NA | NA | TRBV27 | CASSPQQGRNQPQHF | TGTGCCAGCAGTCCACAACAGGGAAGGAATCAGCCCCAGCATTTT
TRBJ2-7 | NA | NA | TRBV6-1 | CASSDGQGGAYEQYF | TGTGCCAGCAGTGACGGTCAGGGAGGAGCCTACGAGCAGTACTTC
TRBJ2-7 | NA | NA | TRBV9 | CASSVGGQGEQYF | TGTGCCAGCAGCGTCGGGGGGCAGGGTGAGCAGTACTTC
TRBJ1-2 | TRBD1 | NA | TRBV7-3 | CASSPGQGAGYTF | TGTGCCAGCAGCCCGGGACAGGGGGCTGGCTACACCTTC
TRBJ2-5 | TRBD2 | NA | TRBV13 | CASSLGEAGSQETQYF | TGTGCCAGCAGCTTAGGTGAAGCGGGGAGTCAAGAGACCCAGTACTTC
TRBJ1-6 | NA | NA | TRBV7-6 | CASSSRPRQANSPLHF | TGTGCCAGCAGCTCTCGCCCACGACAGGCAAATTCACCCCTCCACTTT
TRBJ2-5 | TRBD2 | once | TRBV5-4 | CASSLDTSGGAEETQYF | TGTGCCAGCAGCTTGGACACGAGCGGGGGGGCCGAAGAGACCCAGTACTTC
TRBJ1-1 | NA | once | TRBV9 | CASSVAPEAGAAFF | TGTGCCAGCAGCGTAGCTCCTGAGGCAGGGGCGGCTTTCTTT
TRBJ2-3 | TRBD2 | once | TRBV19 | CASSSQTSGGALDTQYF | TGTGCCAGTAGTTCCCAGACTAGCGGGGGGGCCTTAGATACGCAGTATTTT
TRBJ1-2 | TRBD1 | NA | TRBV5-6 | CASSLGVRGLDYGYTF | TGTGCCAGCAGCTTGGGGGTCAGGGGGCTCGACTATGGCTACACCTTC
TRBJ1-2 | NA | NA | TRBV5-4 | CASSSGQRNYGYTF | TGTGCCAGCAGCAGTGGACAGAGGAACTATGGCTACACCTTC
TRBJ2-1 | TRBD2 | NA | TRBV9 | CASSFRLSGGVSYNEQFF | TGTGCCAGCAGCTTTAGATTAAGCGGGGGGGTCTCCTACAATGAGCAGTTCTTC
TRBJ2-5 | TRBD1 | NA | TRBV4-2 | CASSARQGWGETQYF | TGTGCCAGCAGCGCCCGACAGGGATGGGGGGAGACCCAGTACTTC
TRBJ2-1 | NA | NA | TRBV19 | CASSMLGQGAYNEQFF | TGTGCCAGTAGTATGTTAGGGCAGGGTGCCTACAATGAGCAGTTCTTC
TRBJ2-7 | TRBD1 | NA | TRBV6-4 | CASSAPGTGTHEQYF | TGTGCCAGCAGTGCGCCGGGGACAGGGACCCACGAGCAGTACTTC
TRBJ2-3 | NA | NA | TRBV7-2 | CASSPRPVDTQYF | TGTGCCAGCAGCCCTAGACCCGTAGATACGCAGTATTTT
TRBJ2-1 | TRBD1 | NA | TRBV5-5 | CASSLDRGPSYNEQFF | TGTGCCAGCAGCTTGGACAGGGGGCCTTCCTACAATGAGCAGTTCTTC
TRBJ1-1 | NA | NA | TRBV3-1/TRBV3-2 | CASSPAPVSEAFF | TGTGCCAGCAGTCCTGCCCCGGTATCAGAAGCTTTCTTT
TRBJ1-5 | NA | few | TRBV7-2 | CASSSRGNQPQHF | TGTGCCAGCAGCAGCAGGGGCAATCAGCCCCAGCATTTT
TRBJ1-5 | NA | NA | TRBV28 | CACDGSRDSNQPQHF | TGTGCCTGCGACGGGAGCCGTGATAGCAATCAGCCCCAGCATTTT
TRBJ1-4 | TRBD1 | NA | TRBV2 | CATKRGDSNEKLFF | TGTGCCACTAAAAGGGGGGACAGTAATGAAAAACTGTTTTTT
TRBJ2-3 | NA | NA | TRBV6-5 | CASKGPGSDTQYF | TGTGCCAGCAAGGGACCCGGGAGTGATACGCAGTATTTT
TRBJ1-2 | TRBD1 | NA | TRBV4-3 | CASSHEQGLGYTF | TGCGCCAGCAGCCATGAACAGGGGTTGGGCTACACCTTC
TRBJ1-2 | NA | once | TRBV2 | CASSERVGALASGYTF | TGTGCCAGCAGTGAGAGGGTGGGGGCGCTGGCATCTGGCTACACCTTC
TRBJ2-7 | NA | NA | TRBV24-1 | CATSATGSYEQYF | TGTGCCACCAGTGCGACAGGTTCCTACGAGCAGTACTTC
TRBJ1-1 | NA | NA | TRBV6-5 | CASSYSQGLNTEAFF | TGTGCCAGCAGTTACTCGCAGGGTTTGAACACTGAAGCTTTCTTT
TRBJ1-1 | NA | NA | TRBV7-9 | CASSSHPRQIEAFF | TGTGCCAGCAGCTCCCATCCCCGACAAATTGAAGCTTTCTTT
TRBJ1-1 | TRBD1 | NA | TRBV9 | CASSARQGGDTEAFF | TGTGCCAGCAGCGCGAGACAGGGGGGCGACACTGAAGCTTTCTTT
TRBJ1-5 | TRBD1 | NA | TRBV27 | CASSAGQTYSNQPQHF | TGTGCCAGCAGTGCGGGACAGACGTATAGCAATCAGCCCCAGCATTTT
TRBJ1-5 | NA | NA | TRBV15 | CATSRTGPSNQPQHF | TGTGCCACCAGCAGAACAGGACCAAGCAATCAGCCCCAGCATTTT
TRBJ1-2 | NA | NA | TRBV7-2 | CASSLVPPGSLGNGYTF | TGTGCCAGCAGCTTAGTACCACCGGGATCCCTGGGGAATGGCTACACCTTC
TRBJ1-3 | NA | NA | TRBV9 | CASSVGWGAGNTIYF | TGTGCCAGCAGCGTAGGTTGGGGCGCTGGAAACACCATATATTTT
TRBJ1-2 | NA | NA | TRBV29-1 | CSVVEGQVYYGYTF | TGCAGCGTTGTGGAGGGGCAGGTGTACTATGGCTACACCTTC
TRBJ2-3 | TRBD2 | NA | TRBV9 | CASSVYAGGVTDTQYF | TGTGCCAGCAGCGTATACGCGGGGGGGGTCACAGATACGCAGTATTTT
TRBJ1-1 | NA | NA | TRBV5-1 | CASSYTSGGNTEAFF | TGCGCCAGCAGCTATACCAGTGGTGGGAACACTGAAGCTTTCTTT
TRBJ1-2 | NA | NA | TRBV15 | CATSRGSNYGYTF | TGTGCCACCAGCAGGGGCTCTAACTATGGCTACACCTTC
TRBJ2-4 | NA | NA | TRBV4-1 | CASSQGRQGQRLAKNIQYF | TGCGCCAGCAGCCAAGGCAGGCAGGGTCAGAGACTAGCCAAAAACATTCAGTACTTC
TRBJ2-7 | NA | NA | TRBV12-3/TRBV12-4 | CASTGKVNEQYF | TGTGCCAGCACCGGTAAAGTAAACGAGCAGTACTTC
TRBJ1-3 | NA | NA | TRBV15 | CATSGTYGVSGNTIYF | TGTGCCACCAGCGGGACATACGGCGTATCTGGAAACACCATATATTTT
TRBJ1-1 | NA | NA | TRBV12-5 | CASGPGTEAFF | TGTGCTAGTGGCCCCGGCACTGAAGCTTTCTTT
TRBJ2-7 | NA | NA | TRBV4-1 | CASSQDIIAVASSYEQYF | TGCGCCAGCAGCCAAGACATTATCGCGGTCGCCTCCTCCTACGAGCAGTACTTC
TRBJ1-1 | NA | NA | TRBV29-1 | CSVDDSSGNTEAFF | TGCAGCGTTGATGACAGTTCAGGGAACACTGAAGCTTTCTTT
TRBJ1-3 | NA | NA | TRBV6-5 | CASRPDSRSGNTIYF | TGTGCCAGCAGACCCGACAGTCGCTCTGGAAACACCATATATTTT
TRBJ1-5 | NA | NA | TRBV7-6 | CASSFQPSLGRSNQPQHF | TGTGCCAGCAGCTTCCAACCCTCCCTAGGGAGAAGCAATCAGCCCCAGCATTTT
TRBJ2-3 | NA | NA | TRBV6-5 | CASIITDTQYF | TGTGCCAGCATTATAACAGATACGCAGTATTTT
TRBJ2-2 | NA | NA | TRBV11-2 | CASRLGLQGTGELFF | TGTGCCAGCAGATTAGGGCTACAGGGAACCGGGGAGCTGTTTTTT
TRBJ2-7 | NA | NA | TRBV21-1 | CASSPRTAVYEQYF | TGTGCCAGCAGCCCGCGGACAGCCGTCTACGAGCAGTACTTC